Shown below are 32 T cell receptor beta chains from a single sample sequenced in a study of blood T cell repertoires in COVID-19. Some clones are missing from TCRdb's copy, which holds only in-frame ones; the method was immunoSEQ multiplex PCR. Of 300,000 to 500,000 clones in the sample, more than 75% were seen once. Sequenced: PBMCs or T cells enriched from blood (not recorded which). The receptors originated from a woman in her twenties or thirties with acute COVID-19.

The V and J genes are TRBV4-1 and TRBJ2-3, with D tentatively TRBD2 (6 bases). The CDR3 spans 16 residues. The V gene lost 5 bases and the J gene lost 0 bases, with 15 bases spanning the gap. In germline, CDR1 is MGHRA, CDR2 YSYEKL. The CDR3 DNA reads TGCGCCAGCAGCGCACCGGGGCTAGCGAGCACAGATACGCAGTATTTT. It is translated as CASSAPGLASTDTQYF.

The CDR3 region is CASSTDTGELFF. The CDR3 nucleotides read TGTGCCAGTAGTACCGACACCGGGGAGCTGTTTTTT. The chain couples TRBV19 to TRBJ2-2; D is uncertain. Germline-derived CDR1 and CDR2 are LNHDA and SQIVND (reference sequence). With 4 bases removed from V and 3 bases from J, the gap between germline ends came to 3 bases. The CDR3 is 12 amino acids.

The V call is TRBV5-1, the J call TRBJ2-3; 10 bases fit TRBD2. This CDR3 contains 15 residues. V lost 4 bases to trimming and J lost 4 bases; unmatched junction nucleotides: 6. Germline assignment: CDR1 SGHRS and CDR2 YFSETQ. CDR3 in DNA: TGCGCCAGCAGCGGAACTAGCGGGGTTGCAGATACGCAGTATTTT. It specifies CASSGTSGVADTQYF.

This CDR3 reads CASSPGTGLSNQPQHF. For the CDR3, the DNA is TGTGCCAGCAGCCCTGGGACAGGACTTAGCAATCAGCCCCAGCATTTT. J is TRBJ1-5 and V is TRBV5-6, with TRBD1 matching over 8 bases. The V and J ends lost 4 bases and 0 bases, in that order; junction bases with no gene match: 6. Germline assignment: CDR1 SGHDT and CDR2 YYEEEE. The CDR3 consists of 16 residues.

The chain joins TRBV11-3 to TRBJ2-5, with D maybe TRBD1 (5 bases). CDR1 and CDR2 from the germline V gene are SGHNT and YENEEA. The CDR3 has 15 residues. With 0 bases removed from V and 4 bases from J, the gap between germline ends came to 12 bases. CDR3 in amino acids: CASSLDTGRSETQYF. The CDR3 bases are TGTGCCAGCAGCTTAGACACAGGACGGTCAGAGACCCAGTACTTC.

The chain couples TRBV7-6 to TRBJ2-7, with 7 bases fitting TRBD1. CDR1 and CDR2 (germline): SGHVS, FNYEAQ. Trimming at V came to 1 base and at J to 3 bases, leaving 12 bases not matched to a gene. The CDR3 consists of 17 residues. CDR3 protein: CASSLGTGPSQNYEQYF. The CDR3 bases are TGTGCCAGCAGCTTAGGGACAGGTCCATCCCAAAACTACGAGCAGTACTTC.

In this sample, this clone turned up once. The chain is built from TRBV9 and TRBJ2-3; tentatively, D is TRBD2 (6 bases). CDR3 size: 16 residues. The V end lost 0 bases, the J end lost 1 base, and 12 bases lay between the germline ends. Germline CDR1 is SGDLS and CDR2 is YYNGEE. The CDR3, as DNA: TGTGCCAGCAGCGTAGGGGGTAGCGGAGGCACAGATACGCAGTATTTT. Translation: CASSVGGSGGTDTQYF. The full variable domain, with the rest looked up from reference TRBV9 and TRBJ2-3, is DSGVTQTPKHLITATGQRVTLRCSPRSGDLSVYWYQQSLDQGLQFLIQYYNGEERAKGNILERFSAQQFPDLHSELNLSSLELGDSALYFCASSVGGSGGTDTQYFGPGTRLTVL.

The chain has TRBV6-1 and TRBJ1-5; D unresolved. CDR1 is MNHNS, CDR2 SASEGT, per germline. Trimming left V 0 bases short and J 7 bases short, with 16 bases between. The CDR3 is 16 amino acids. CDR3 sequence (DNA): TGTGCCAGCAGTGAAGCCGCGGTCGGGGTTTACCAGCCCCAGCATTTT. Its translation: CASSEAAVGVYQPQHF.

This clone was observed once. The V call is TRBV3-1 (or the pseudogene TRBV3-2), the J call TRBJ1-5, with D unclear. The germline gives CDR1 LGHDT, CDR2 YNNKEL (reference sequence). V gave up 0 bases and J gave up 9 bases, with 9 bases separating them. This CDR3 comprises 13 residues. The CDR3 DNA follows: TGTGCCAGCAGCCAAGATATTTTGCGGCCCCAGCATTTT. Protein: CASSQDILRPQHF.

The gene calls are TRBV30 and TRBJ2-2, with 8 positions matching TRBD1. Per the germline V gene, CDR1 is GTSNPN and CDR2 is SVGIG (reference sequence). V shed 5 bases and J 0 bases; nucleotides not matched to a gene: 8. There are 16 residues in the CDR3. The CDR3 region is CAWRRDRRPNTGELFF. The CDR3 DNA follows: TGTGCCTGGCGCCGGGACAGGCGACCGAACACCGGGGAGCTGTTTTTT.

This chain joins TRBV19 and TRBJ1-6, with a tentative D call TRBD1 (6 bases). Germline loops: CDR1 LNHDA, CDR2 SQIVND (reference sequence). There are 16 residues in the CDR3. V shed 0 bases and J shed 7 bases, with 13 bases lying between them. As DNA, the CDR3 is TGTGCCAGTAGTATAGACTCAGGACAGTTAAATTCACCCCTCCACTTT. It specifies CASSIDSGQLNSPLHF.

The J gene is TRBJ2-7, the V gene TRBV10-2, with D possibly being TRBD1 (7 bases). V was cut by 6 bases and J by 7 bases, with 22 bases left in between. There are 15 residues in the CDR3. Germline values: CDR1 WSHSY, CDR2 SAAADI. Here the CDR3 DNA reads TGCGCCAGCAGCAACAGGGGCCTGGGAGGCGGGGAGCAGTACTTC. Protein product: CASSNRGLGGGEQYF.

There are many counts of this clone. The V gene is TRBV6-2 or TRBV6-3, the J gene TRBJ2-7; D remains unclear. The V end was cut by 2 bases, the J end by 3 bases, with 5 bases between. CDR1 and CDR2 (germline): MNHEY, SVGEGT. This CDR3 region has 12 residues. DNA of the CDR3: TGTGCCAGCAGTTACACAAGCTACGAGCAGTACTTC. It encodes CASSYTSYEQYF.

This chain links TRBV6-5 with TRBJ2-7, with D possibly being TRBD1 (6 bases). The CDR3 runs 15 residues. With 4 bases removed from V and 5 bases from J, the gap between germline ends came to 18 bases. The germline V gene has CDR1 MNHEY and CDR2 SVGAGI. CDR3 coding DNA: TGTGCCAGCAGTTTCACCCATCAGGGGTCTCACGAGCAGTACTTC. Translating it yields CASSFTHQGSHEQYF.

The chain uses TRBV20-1 and TRBJ2-7, with D possibly being TRBD1 (5 bases). Germline V gene lookup returns CDR1 DFQATT and CDR2 SNEGSKA (reference sequence). V shed 3 bases and J shed 2 bases, with 11 bases lying between them. This CDR3 comprises 13 residues. This chain's CDR3 is CSASGRVTYEQYF. CDR3 coding DNA: TGCAGTGCTAGTGGCAGGGTGACCTACGAGCAGTACTTC.

The chain has TRBV6-5 and TRBJ1-5; the D gene is possibly TRBD1 (6 bases). The CDR3 spans 14 residues. The V gene lost 6 bases and the J gene lost 6 bases, with 15 bases spanning the gap. In germline, CDR1 is MNHEY, CDR2 SVGAGI. Here the CDR3 reads CASRPKGVPQPQHF. For the CDR3, the DNA is TGTGCCAGCAGGCCCAAGGGGGTCCCTCAGCCCCAGCATTTT.

This sequence joins TRBV18 and TRBJ2-2; tentative D call: TRBD2 (5 bases). The CDR3 is 14 residues long. The germline V gene encodes CDR1 KGHSH and CDR2 LQKENI. V was shortened by 0 bases and J by 6 bases, with 8 bases between the two germline ends. CDR3 in amino acids: CASSPPEVAGELFF. The CDR3 bases are TGTGCCAGCTCACCACCGGAGGTGGCCGGGGAGCTGTTTTTT.

The rearrangement joins TRBV20-1 to TRBJ2-7; D call uncertain. This CDR3 has 11 residues. Trimming removed 3 bases at V and 4 bases at J, with 7 bases between. Germline V gives CDR1 DFQATT, CDR2 SNEGSKA (reference sequence). The CDR3 DNA follows: TGCAGTGCTAGTCCCCTTTACGAGCAGTACTTC. Residues: CSASPLYEQYF.

In regard to this clone: Additional DNA sequences in this sample encode the identical CDR3. This rearrangement joins TRBV3-1 (or the pseudogene TRBV3-2) to TRBJ1-5; 8 bases line up with TRBD1. Per the germline V gene, CDR1 is LGHDT and CDR2 is YNNKEL (reference sequence). The CDR3 has 14 residues. After removal of 5 bases from V and 4 bases from J, the junction contained 4 bases not matched to a gene. This CDR3 reads CASSRTGGNQPQHF. The CDR3 DNA is TGTGCCAGCAGCAGAACAGGGGGGAATCAGCCCCAGCATTTT.

The rearrangement links TRBV3-1 (or the pseudogene TRBV3-2) to TRBJ1-5; perhaps TRBD1 as D (5 bases). Germline V gives CDR1 LGHDT, CDR2 YNNKEL (reference sequence). Trimming removed 4 bases at V and 3 bases at J, with 13 bases between. The CDR3 contains 15 residues. DNA of the CDR3: TGTGCCAGCAGCCCTGGGGGGGGGAACAATCAGCCCCAGCATTTT. The encoded protein is CASSPGGGNNQPQHF.

About this clone: The junction departs from germline at one end; a sequencing error may be responsible. The chain recombines TRBV18 with TRBJ1-5; a weak D match, TRBD1 (6 bases). This CDR3 is built from 14 residues. Per the germline V gene, CDR1 is KGHSH and CDR2 is LQKENI. The CDR3 coding sequence is TGTGCCAGCTCCCCACAGGGAGGGGTTCAGCCCCAGCATTTT. This translates into CASSPQGGVQPQHF.

The genes are TRBV4-1 and TRBJ2-7; 10 nucleotides agree with TRBD2. V dropped 0 bases and J dropped 2; count of bases not matched to a gene: 4. Per germline, CDR1 MGHRA and CDR2 YSYEKL. The CDR3 is 16 amino acids. The CDR3 DNA sequence: TGCGCCAGCAGCCAAGATCCAGGGACTAGCGCCTACGAGCAGTACTTC. Translation: CASSQDPGTSAYEQYF.

This clone was detected a few times. CDR3 in DNA: TGTGCCAGCAGCTTAGCCTCCGGGGGGCGCAGGAATGAGCAGTTCTTC. This gives the protein CASSLASGGRRNEQFF. The chain has TRBV7-2 and TRBJ2-1; weak D call: TRBD2 (7 bases). Trimming cost V 0 bases and J 7 bases, with 16 bases left between them. Germline V lookup: CDR1 SGHTA, CDR2 FQGNSA. The CDR3 covers 16 residues.

V is TRBV15 and J is TRBJ1-6; D remains ambiguous. This CDR3 has 14 amino acids. CDR1 and CDR2 from the germline V gene are LNHNV and YYDKDF (reference sequence). V was cut by 1 base and J by 10 bases, with 11 bases left in between. The CDR3 spells CATSRARQPSPLHF. CDR3 nucleotide sequence: TGTGCCACCAGCAGAGCGCGACAACCCTCACCCCTCCACTTT.

J is TRBJ1-6 and V is TRBV12-5; D gene unclear. Trimming pared 5 bases from V and 7 bases from J, leaving 15 bases between. The CDR3 covers 15 residues. Germline CDR1 and CDR2: LGHNT and FRNRAP. The CDR3 bases are TGTGCTAGTGGTGCCGGCGGGGAGGGCAATTCACCCCTCCACTTT. Encoded protein: CASGAGGEGNSPLHF.

The chain combines TRBV27 with TRBJ1-6; D uncertain. Trimming removed 6 bases from V and 5 bases from J, with 14 bases in between. The CDR3 sequence is 15 residues long. The germline V gene encodes CDR1 MNHEY and CDR2 SMNVEV (reference sequence). CDR3 loop: CASSPSWSDNSPLHF. The CDR3 DNA reads as TGTGCCAGCAGCCCCAGTTGGAGTGATAATTCACCCCTCCACTTT.

V is TRBV27 and J is TRBJ2-7; TRBD1 matches 8 bases. The CDR3 length is 15 residues. The V and J ends lost 4 bases and 0 bases, in that order; junction bases with no gene match: 5. Germline assignment: CDR1 MNHEY and CDR2 SMNVEV (reference sequence). The CDR3 loop reads CASSSTGAPSYEQYF. The CDR3 region has the DNA TGTGCCAGCAGTTCGACAGGGGCCCCCTCCTACGAGCAGTACTTC.

This chain joins TRBV18 and TRBJ1-2; D uncertain. This CDR3 has 13 amino acids. Trimming removed 6 bases at V and 2 bases at J, with 10 bases between. In germline, CDR1 is KGHSH, CDR2 LQKENI. The CDR3 DNA is TGTGCCAGCTCGGGCGGGCAGAACTATGGCTACACCTTC. This translates into CASSGGQNYGYTF.

The V gene is TRBV5-6, the J gene TRBJ2-1; TRBD2 agrees at 10 bases. CDR3 length: 15 residues. With 5 bases clipped from V and 6 bases from J, the junction kept 8 bases outside the gene matches. The germline gives CDR1 SGHDT, CDR2 YYEEEE. CDR3 bases: TGTGCCAGCAGGGGTAGCGGGGGGCCCGCCAATGAGCAGTTCTTC. This translates into CASRGSGGPANEQFF.

V and J are TRBV9 and TRBJ1-3; no firm D call. V dropped 0 bases and J dropped 0 bases, with 4 bases sitting between them. The CDR3 sequence is 14 residues long. CDR1 and CDR2 from the germline V gene are SGDLS and YYNGEE. CDR3 coding DNA: TGTGCCAGCAGCGTAGACGGCTCTGGAAACACCATATATTTT. It specifies CASSVDGSGNTIYF.

With regard to this clone: This specimen includes other DNA sequences encoding the same CDR3. This chain joins TRBV24-1 and TRBJ2-3; unclear D gene. Trimming cost V 3 bases and J 4 bases, with 7 bases left between them. Germline values: CDR1 KGHDR, CDR2 SFDVKD. CDR3 length: 13 residues. CDR3 DNA: TGTGCCACCAGTGATGCCCGGGCAGATACGCAGTATTTT. Its protein is CATSDARADTQYF.

This clone was found once. The chain employs TRBV5-3 and TRBJ2-7; D remains unclear. TRBV5-3 is an ORF for which the function is uncertain. V was shortened by 4 bases and J by 3 bases, with 8 bases between the two germline ends. This CDR3 has 12 amino acids. The CDR3 loop reads CARSLRGYEQYF. The CDR3 region has the DNA TGTGCCAGAAGCCTCCGAGGCTACGAGCAGTACTTC.